The clone carrying this T cell receptor (beta chain) was seen a few times. Its antigen is not known. This record comes from a study of beta chain features in type 1 diabetes. Notes on the study in general: In patients and controls equally, PCR might favor templates that are shorter. In comparison with healthy donors, patients had naive, central memory and Treg TCRB repertoires that appeared more similar.

A single heparinised draw of around 110 mL on average was taken per donor. Sorted CD4+ subsets: naive, central memory, regulatory, stem cell-like memory (CD45RO/CCR7/CD25/CD127/CD95/CD27 panel). V was trimmed by 0 bases and J by 4 bases, leaving 12 bases between them. The length of the CDR3 is 15 residues. CDR1 and CDR2 (germline): ENHRY, SYGVKD. Every bit of the isolated RNA underwent reverse transcription, so sequencing read expressed TCRB transcripts. TCRdb keeps only in-frame clones here, not all; method: immunoSEQ multiplex PCR. The sample lists about 140,000 clones, less than 9% occurring once. The chain recombines TRBV10-3 with TRBJ2-5; possible D gene TRBD2, 6 bases. Sequencing was performed on central memory CD4+ T cells from blood. This receptor was identified in a woman aged 25 to 39 in good health. The CDR3 nucleotides are TGTGCCATCAGTGAGTCCACCGGGAGCGGAGAGACCCAGTACTTC. Protein product: CAISESTGSGETQYF.